What follows are 11 T cell receptor beta chains derived from one specimen sequenced in a study of Ad26.COV2.S vaccination and SARS-CoV-2 variants. This table comes from immunoSEQ multiplex PCR, and its TCRdb copy is limited to in-frame clones, with some not included. The sample includes some 290,000 clones, approximately 86% of them seen just once. Treatment described: about 20 received Ad26.COV2.S at low or high dose, single or two shots; 5 received placebo; per-sample allocation not given. Repertoires come from day 63 after the first vaccine or placebo injection. Sequencing used peripheral blood, obtained in a trial of Ad26.COV2.S vaccine versus placebo. These receptors were obtained from a person aged 18-65 years who received the Ad26.COV2.S COVID-19 vaccine or a placebo.

The chain links TRBV6-5 to TRBJ2-2; D gene ambiguous. The germline V and J ends were trimmed by 2 bases and 6 bases, with 10 bases remaining between them. Germline CDR1 and CDR2: MNHEY and SVGAGI. The CDR3 loop spans 14 amino acids. CDR3 in amino acids: CASSYATRAGELFF. The CDR3 DNA sequence: TGTGCCAGCAGTTACGCGACAAGAGCCGGGGAGCTGTTTTTT.

This clone was found once. V gene TRBV7-6 combines with J gene TRBJ1-1; no clear D gene. The CDR3 is 15 residues long. Germline-derived CDR1 and CDR2 are SGHVS and FNYEAQ. Trimming removed 5 bases at V and 4 bases at J, with 17 bases between. CDR3 bases: TGTGCCAGCAGCGCGTCACCGACGGCATTCACTGAAGCTTTCTTT. Its protein product is CASSASPTAFTEAFF.

The chain is built from TRBV18 and TRBJ2-7; perhaps TRBD2 as D (6 bases). The CDR3 has 16 amino acids. Trimming left V 3 bases short and J 3 bases short, with 18 bases between. CDR1 and CDR2 (germline): KGHSH, LQKENI. This chain's CDR3 is CASSPLTWRDRYEQYF. The DNA for the CDR3 is TGTGCCAGCTCACCGCTGACTTGGCGGGACCGCTACGAGCAGTACTTC.

The chain carries TRBV7-6 and TRBJ2-3, with TRBD2 matching 8 bases. V trimming: 4 bases; J trimming: 0 bases; junction bases outside the gene matches: 3. The CDR3 sequence is 15 residues long. Germline CDR1 reads SGHVS; CDR2 reads FNYEAQ. The CDR3 here is CASSSRLASTDTQYF. In nucleotides, the CDR3 is TGTGCCAGCAGCTCCCGACTAGCGAGCACAGATACGCAGTATTTT.

The chain recombines TRBV28 with TRBJ2-6; D unresolved. The CDR3 runs 18 residues. Germline CDR1 and CDR2: MDHEN and SYDVKM. Trimming removed 3 bases from V and 0 bases from J, with 15 bases in between. The CDR3 spells CASSFTRYRRSGANVLTF. The CDR3 DNA sequence: TGTGCCAGCAGTTTCACCCGGTATAGACGCTCTGGGGCCAACGTCCTGACTTTC.

The chain combines TRBV25-1 with TRBJ2-1, with 10 bases fitting TRBD2. V was pared by 1 base and J by 4 bases, with 7 bases of the junction left unmatched. This CDR3 region has 17 residues. Per the germline V gene, CDR1 is MGHDK and CDR2 is SYGVNS. The CDR3 loop is CASSEWGERGGYNEQFF. In nucleotides, the CDR3 is TGTGCCAGCAGTGAATGGGGAGAGCGGGGGGGGTACAATGAGCAGTTCTTC.

This chain joins TRBV1 and TRBJ1-5; the table's D call TRBD1 went unverified against the DNA. TRBV1 is tagged as a pseudogene. CDR3 length equals 14 residues. The CDR3 region is CTSSPPGSRQPQHF. The CDR3 DNA sequence: TGCACCAGCAGCCCCCCAGGCAGTCGTCAGCCCCAGCATTTT.

V gene TRBV5-1 combines with J gene TRBJ1-6, with D maybe TRBD1 (5 bases). The CDR3 runs to 14 residues. Germline V gene data show CDR1 as SGHRS and CDR2 as YFSETQ. V lost 0 bases to trimming and J lost 7 bases, with 8 bases between them. CDR3 sequence reads: CASSLGTPNSPLHF. The CDR3 DNA is TGCGCCAGCAGCTTGGGGACACCGAATTCACCCCTCCACTTT.

The V gene is TRBV5-4, the J gene TRBJ2-7; no definite D call. V lost 2 bases, J lost 0 bases, and 9 bases lay in between. Looked up from germline, CDR1 is SGHNT and CDR2 is YYREEE (reference sequence). The CDR3 contains 14 residues. DNA of the CDR3: TGTGCCAGCAGCTTAGAACCGAACTCCTACGAGCAGTACTTC. Translated: CASSLEPNSYEQYF.

Only a few counts were recorded for this clone. The chain couples TRBV19 to TRBJ1-6, with D unresolved. The CDR3 contains 14 residues. In germline, CDR1 is LNHDA, CDR2 SQIVND (reference sequence). V dropped 2 bases and J dropped 5 bases, with 7 bases sitting between them. CDR3 in DNA: TGTGCCAGTAGTATACTACGAGATAATTCACCCCTCCACTTT. It specifies CASSILRDNSPLHF.

The chain employs TRBV9 and TRBJ1-1, with a weak D call TRBD1 (5 bases). V lost 3 bases and J lost 11, with 14 bases in between. Germline values: CDR1 SGDLS, CDR2 YYNGEE. This CDR3 comprises 12 residues. CDR3: CASSAGPGEAFF. CDR3 sequence (DNA): TGTGCCAGCAGCGCAGGACCGGGGGAGGCTTTCTTT.